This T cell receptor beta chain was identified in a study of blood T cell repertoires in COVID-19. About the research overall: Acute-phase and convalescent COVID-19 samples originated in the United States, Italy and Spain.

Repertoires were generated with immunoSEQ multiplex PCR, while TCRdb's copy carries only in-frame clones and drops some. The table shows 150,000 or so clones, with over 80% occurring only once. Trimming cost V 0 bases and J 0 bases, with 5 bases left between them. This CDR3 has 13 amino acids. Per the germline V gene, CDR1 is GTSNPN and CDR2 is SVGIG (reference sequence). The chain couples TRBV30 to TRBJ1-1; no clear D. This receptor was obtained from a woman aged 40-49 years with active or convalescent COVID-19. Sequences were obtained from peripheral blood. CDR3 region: CAWSVRVNTEAFF. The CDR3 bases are TGTGCCTGGAGTGTACGGGTGAACACTGAAGCTTTCTTT.